These T cell receptor beta chains were read from a single sample in a study of cytomegalovirus exposure and HLA in healthy donors. Some clones are missing from TCRdb's copy, which holds only in-frame ones; the method was immunoSEQ multiplex PCR. The sample lists 200,000 or so clones, approximately 83% seen once, with 1.3% to 1.5% in the top ten. Sequencing was performed on PBMCs. The receptors come from a girl between 10 and 17 years old in good health and CMV-seronegative. CDR3s include the opening cysteine and the closing phenylalanine or tryptophan. A D gene is named only where the DNA matches it firmly. Clone size is stated in some rows and not others, as once, few, many or a class when expanded.

J: TRBJ2-4; V: TRBV5-1; size: -; D: TRBD1; CDR3: CASSEWTGESKNIQYF; DNA: TGCGCCAGCAGCGAATGGACAGGGGAAAGCAAAAACATTCAGTACTTC
J: TRBJ2-1; V: TRBV16; size: few; D: -; CDR3: CASSRLPAGTSYNEQFF; DNA: TGTGCCAGCAGCCGCCTCCCGGCAGGTACCTCCTACAATGAGCAGTTCTTC
J: TRBJ2-7; V: TRBV5-8; size: -; D: TRBD2; CDR3: CASSPGTSGGNSYEQYF; DNA: TGTGCCAGCAGCCCCGGGACTAGCGGGGGAAACTCCTACGAGCAGTACTTC
J: TRBJ2-7; V: TRBV5-6; size: -; D: TRBD2; CDR3: CASSVGTSVYEQYF; DNA: TGTGCCAGCAGCGTCGGGACTAGTGTTTACGAGCAGTACTTC
J: TRBJ2-2; V: TRBV6-5; size: -; D: TRBD1; CDR3: CASRYQGARATGELFF; DNA: TGTGCCAGCAGATACCAGGGGGCGCGGGCTACCGGGGAGCTGTTTTTT
J: TRBJ1-1; V: TRBV19; size: -; D: TRBD1; CDR3: CASSQGVPTEAFF; DNA: TGTGCCAGTAGTCAGGGGGTACCTACTGAAGCTTTCTTT
J: TRBJ1-1; V: TRBV28; size: once; D: -; CDR3: CASRRQVEAFF; DNA: TGTGCCAGCAGACGACAGGTTGAAGCTTTCTTT
J: TRBJ2-2; V: TRBV25-1; size: -; D: -; CDR3: CASSPGAVRVMYTGELFF; DNA: TGTGCCAGCAGTCCAGGGGCGGTCCGGGTAATGTACACCGGGGAGCTGTTTTTT
J: TRBJ2-7; V: TRBV15; size: -; D: TRBD1; CDR3: CATSRDRGPYEQYF; DNA: TGTGCCACCAGTCGGGACAGGGGCCCCTACGAGCAGTACTTC
J: TRBJ2-2; V: TRBV2; size: few; D: -; CDR3: CASSPLGTGELFF; DNA: TGTGCCAGCTCCCCTCTCGGCACCGGGGAGCTGTTTTTT
J: TRBJ2-7; V: TRBV7-2; size: -; D: -; CDR3: CASSKDTYEQYF; DNA: TGTGCCAGCAGCAAGGACACGTACGAGCAGTACTTC
J: TRBJ1-5; V: TRBV30; size: -; D: -; CDR3: CAWTRLGQPQHF; DNA: TGTGCCTGGACCCGACTCGGCCAGCCCCAGCATTTT
J: TRBJ1-4; V: TRBV6-1; size: -; D: -; CDR3: CASSEVRVEGPTNEKLFF; DNA: TGTGCCAGCAGTGAAGTCCGGGTGGAGGGGCCAACTAATGAAAAACTGTTTTTT
J: TRBJ2-1; V: TRBV7-9; size: -; D: TRBD2; CDR3: CASSLGAGGLINEQFF; DNA: TGTGCCAGCAGCTTAGGGGCGGGAGGGCTTATAAATGAGCAGTTCTTC
J: TRBJ1-2; V: TRBV30; size: -; D: -; CDR3: CAIRGGAGGYGYTF; DNA: TGTGCTATACGTGGGGGGGCGGGCGGCTATGGCTACACCTTC
J: TRBJ1-2; V: TRBV6-1; size: -; D: -; CDR3: CASSVNRDIYGYTF; DNA: TGTGCCAGCAGTGTCAACAGGGATATCTATGGCTACACCTTC
J: TRBJ2-7; V: TRBV9; size: -; D: -; CDR3: CASSPRTVSYEQYF; DNA: TGTGCCAGCAGCCCACGGACAGTCTCCTACGAGCAGTACTTC
J: TRBJ1-4; V: TRBV9; size: -; D: TRBD1; CDR3: CASGGTGREKLFF; DNA: TGTGCCAGCGGAGGGACAGGGCGTGAAAAACTGTTTTTT
J: TRBJ1-1; V: TRBV5-1; size: -; D: TRBD1; CDR3: CASSPGQGNGANTEAFF; DNA: TGCGCCAGCAGCCCGGGACAGGGTAATGGGGCGAACACTGAAGCTTTCTTT
J: TRBJ1-5; V: TRBV27; size: -; D: TRBD1; CDR3: CASRIQGGNQPQHF; DNA: TGTGCCAGCAGGATTCAGGGGGGCAATCAGCCCCAGCATTTT